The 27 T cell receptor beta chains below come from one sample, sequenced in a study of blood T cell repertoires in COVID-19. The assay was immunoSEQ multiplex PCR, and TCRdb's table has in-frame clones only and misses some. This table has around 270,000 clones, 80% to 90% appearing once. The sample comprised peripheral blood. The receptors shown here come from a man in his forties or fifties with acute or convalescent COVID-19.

Here the CDR3 reads CASSLGAGNTIYF. In DNA form, the CDR3 reads TGTGCCAGCAGCTTAGGGGCAGGGAACACCATATATTTT. This chain uses TRBV11-2 with TRBJ1-3; a weak D match, TRBD1 (5 bases). The CDR3 contains 13 residues. Germline V gene sequence: CDR1 SGHAT, CDR2 FQNNGV. The V and J ends lost 1 base and 7 bases respectively, with 8 bases between them.

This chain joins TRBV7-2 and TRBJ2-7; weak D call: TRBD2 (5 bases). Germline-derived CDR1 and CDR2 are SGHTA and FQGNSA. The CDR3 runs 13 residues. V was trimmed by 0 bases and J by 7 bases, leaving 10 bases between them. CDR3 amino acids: CASSLAYRGEQYF. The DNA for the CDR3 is TGTGCCAGCAGCTTAGCGTACCGCGGGGAGCAGTACTTC.

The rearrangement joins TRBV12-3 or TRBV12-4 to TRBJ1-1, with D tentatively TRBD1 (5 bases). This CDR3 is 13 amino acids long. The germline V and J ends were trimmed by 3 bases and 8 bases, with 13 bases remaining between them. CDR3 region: CASSFTQGQEAFF. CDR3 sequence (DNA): TGTGCCAGCAGTTTTACCCAGGGCCAGGAAGCTTTCTTT.

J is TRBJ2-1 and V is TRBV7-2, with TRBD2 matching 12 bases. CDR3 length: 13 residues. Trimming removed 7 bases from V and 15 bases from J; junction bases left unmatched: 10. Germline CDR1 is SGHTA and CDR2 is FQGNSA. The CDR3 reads CASTLAGGPFSFF. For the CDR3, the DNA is TGTGCCAGCACGCTAGCGGGGGGGCCGTTTTCGTTCTTC.

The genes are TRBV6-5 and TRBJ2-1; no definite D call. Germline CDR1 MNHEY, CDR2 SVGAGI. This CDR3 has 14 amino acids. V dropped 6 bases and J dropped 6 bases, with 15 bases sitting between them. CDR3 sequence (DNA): TGTGCCAGCAGCCAGGCCCGACATATCAATGAGCAGTTCTTC. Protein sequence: CASSQARHINEQFF.

In nucleotides, the CDR3 is TGTGCCAGCAACCCCACGGGGGGCCTCACCGGGGAGCTGTTTTTT. It specifies CASNPTGGLTGELFF. J is TRBJ2-2 and V is TRBV11-2; the D gene is possibly TRBD2 (7 bases). The length of the CDR3 is 15 residues. V lost 7 bases and J lost 4, with 16 bases in between. Germline V lookup: CDR1 SGHAT, CDR2 FQNNGV.

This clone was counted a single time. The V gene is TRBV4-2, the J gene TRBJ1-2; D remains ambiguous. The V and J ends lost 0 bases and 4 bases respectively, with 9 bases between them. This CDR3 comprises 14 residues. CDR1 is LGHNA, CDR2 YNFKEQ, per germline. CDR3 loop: CASSQEMRGYGYTF. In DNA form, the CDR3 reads TGTGCCAGCAGCCAAGAAATGAGAGGCTATGGCTACACCTTC.

The CDR3 nucleotides read TGTGCCAGCCGGCTCTGGGACAGGTCAAATCAGCCCCAGCATTTT. It is translated as CASRLWDRSNQPQHF. This sequence joins TRBV19 and TRBJ1-5; 8 nucleotides line up with TRBD1. CDR3 length: 15 amino acids. The J segment lost 4 bases and the V segment lost 9 bases, leaving 11 bases of the junction unmatched. Looked up from germline, CDR1 is LNHDA and CDR2 is SQIVND (reference sequence).

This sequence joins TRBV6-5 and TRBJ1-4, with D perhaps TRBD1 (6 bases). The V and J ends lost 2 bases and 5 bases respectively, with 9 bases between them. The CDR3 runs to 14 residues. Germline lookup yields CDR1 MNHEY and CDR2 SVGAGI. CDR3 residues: CASSYAGVNEKLFF. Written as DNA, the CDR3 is TGTGCCAGCAGTTACGCAGGGGTAAATGAAAAACTGTTTTTT.

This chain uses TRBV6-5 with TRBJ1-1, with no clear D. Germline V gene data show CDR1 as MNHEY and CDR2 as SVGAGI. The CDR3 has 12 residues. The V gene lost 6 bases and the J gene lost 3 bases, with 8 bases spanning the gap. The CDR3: CASRRLDTEAFF. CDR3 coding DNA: TGTGCCAGCAGGCGACTGGACACTGAAGCTTTCTTT.

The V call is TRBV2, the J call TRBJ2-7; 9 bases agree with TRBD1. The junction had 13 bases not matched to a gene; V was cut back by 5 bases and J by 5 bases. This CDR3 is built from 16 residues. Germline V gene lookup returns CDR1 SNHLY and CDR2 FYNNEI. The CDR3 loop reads CASSRTGAPSAHEQYF. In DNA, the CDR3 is TGTGCCAGCAGTAGGACAGGGGCTCCCTCCGCCCACGAGCAGTACTTC.

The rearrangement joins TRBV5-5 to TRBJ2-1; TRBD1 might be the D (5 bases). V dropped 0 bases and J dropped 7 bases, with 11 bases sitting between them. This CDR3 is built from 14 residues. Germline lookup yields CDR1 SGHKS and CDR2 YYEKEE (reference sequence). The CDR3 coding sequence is TGTGCCAGCAGCTTGGGCAGGGTCAGGAATGAGCAGTTCTTC. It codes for CASSLGRVRNEQFF.

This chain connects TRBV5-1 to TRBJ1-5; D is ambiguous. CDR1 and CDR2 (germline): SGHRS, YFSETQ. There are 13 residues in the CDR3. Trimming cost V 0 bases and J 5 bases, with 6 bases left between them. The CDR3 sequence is CASSLDRDQPQHF. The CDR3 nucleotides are TGCGCCAGCAGCTTGGACCGGGATCAGCCCCAGCATTTT.

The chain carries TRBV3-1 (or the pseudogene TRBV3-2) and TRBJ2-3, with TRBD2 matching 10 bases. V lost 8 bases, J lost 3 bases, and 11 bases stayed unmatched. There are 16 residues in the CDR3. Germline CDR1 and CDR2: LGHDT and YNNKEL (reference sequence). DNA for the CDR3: TGTGCCAGCGCCAGCGGGGGGGCCAGGAGAACAGATACGCAGTATTTT. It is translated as CASASGGARRTDTQYF.

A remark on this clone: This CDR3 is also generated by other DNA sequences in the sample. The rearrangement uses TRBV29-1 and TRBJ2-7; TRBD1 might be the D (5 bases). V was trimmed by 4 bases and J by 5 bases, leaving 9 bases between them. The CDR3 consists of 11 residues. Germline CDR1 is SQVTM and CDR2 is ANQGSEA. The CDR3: CSVARGNEQYF. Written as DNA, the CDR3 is TGCAGCGTTGCAAGGGGAAACGAGCAGTACTTC.

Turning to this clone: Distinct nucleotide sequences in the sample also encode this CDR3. CDR3 sequence (DNA): TGTGCCACCAGTGATTATAGCGGGGTTAGCACAGATACGCAGTATTTT. Amino acid sequence: CATSDYSGVSTDTQYF. The chain is built from TRBV24-1 and TRBJ2-3, with 8 nucleotides matching TRBD2. With 2 bases clipped from V and 0 bases from J, the junction kept 3 bases outside the gene matches. The CDR3 extends over 16 amino acids. Germline lookup yields CDR1 KGHDR and CDR2 SFDVKD.

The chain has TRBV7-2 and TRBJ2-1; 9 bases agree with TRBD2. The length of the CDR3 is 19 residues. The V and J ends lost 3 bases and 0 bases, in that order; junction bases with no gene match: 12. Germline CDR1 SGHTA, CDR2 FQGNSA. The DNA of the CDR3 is TGTGCCAGCAGCTTCGTGTCTAGCGGGGCACCGAGCTCCTACAATGAGCAGTTCTTC. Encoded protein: CASSFVSSGAPSSYNEQFF.

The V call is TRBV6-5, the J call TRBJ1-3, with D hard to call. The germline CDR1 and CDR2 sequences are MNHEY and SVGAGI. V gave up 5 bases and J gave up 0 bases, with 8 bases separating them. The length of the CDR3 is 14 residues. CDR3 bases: TGTGCCAGCAGTCCGGGTCTCTCTGGAAACACCATATATTTT. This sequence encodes CASSPGLSGNTIYF.

This CDR3 is CATSDSRTGGPDTQYF. Written as DNA, the CDR3 is TGTGCCACCAGTGATTCCCGGACAGGGGGCCCAGATACGCAGTATTTT. V and J are TRBV24-1 and TRBJ2-3; TRBD1 matches at 11 bases. The V segment lost 2 bases and the J segment 4 bases; nucleotides outside the gene matches: 4. The CDR3 contains 16 residues. Looked up from germline, CDR1 is KGHDR and CDR2 is SFDVKD.

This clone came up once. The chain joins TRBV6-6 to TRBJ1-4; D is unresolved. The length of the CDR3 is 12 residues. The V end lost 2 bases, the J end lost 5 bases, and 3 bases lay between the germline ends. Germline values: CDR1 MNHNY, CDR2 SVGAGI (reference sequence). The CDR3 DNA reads TGTGCCAGCAGTTACGCGAATGAAAAACTGTTTTTT. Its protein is CASSYANEKLFF.

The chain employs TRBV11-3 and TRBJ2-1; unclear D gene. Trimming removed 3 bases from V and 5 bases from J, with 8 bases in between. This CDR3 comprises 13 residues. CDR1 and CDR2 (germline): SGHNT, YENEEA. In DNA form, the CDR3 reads TGTGCCAGCAGCTTGGCCTCACACAATGAGCAGTTCTTC. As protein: CASSLASHNEQFF. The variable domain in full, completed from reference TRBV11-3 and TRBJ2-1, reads EAGVVQSPRYKIIEKKQPVAFWCNPISGHNTLYWYLQNLGQGPELLIRYENEEAVDDSQLPKDRFSAERLKGVDSTLKIQPAELGDSAVYLCASSLASHNEQFFGPGTRLTVL.

The CDR3, as DNA: TGTGCCAGCAGCCAGGCTACAGGGTCAGAGACCCAGTACTTC. This gives the protein CASSQATGSETQYF. The V gene is TRBV14, the J gene TRBJ2-5; tentative D call: TRBD1 (6 bases). V lost 3 bases and J lost 4, with 12 bases in between. Germline V lookup: CDR1 SGHDN, CDR2 FVKESK. CDR3 length: 14 residues.

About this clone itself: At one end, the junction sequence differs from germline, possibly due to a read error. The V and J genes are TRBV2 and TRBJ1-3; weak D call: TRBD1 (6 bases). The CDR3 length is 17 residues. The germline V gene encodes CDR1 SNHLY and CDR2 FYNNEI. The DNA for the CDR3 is TGTGCCAGCAGCGAAGGTGAAGGGGGTCGCCCGGGAAACACCATATATTTT. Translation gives CASSEGEGGRPGNTIYF.

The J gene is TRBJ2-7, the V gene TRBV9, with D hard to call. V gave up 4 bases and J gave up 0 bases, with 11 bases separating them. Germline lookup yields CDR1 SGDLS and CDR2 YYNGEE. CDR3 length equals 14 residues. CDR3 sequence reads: CASSRDIYSYEQYF. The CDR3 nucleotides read TGTGCCAGCAGCCGTGACATCTACTCCTACGAGCAGTACTTC.

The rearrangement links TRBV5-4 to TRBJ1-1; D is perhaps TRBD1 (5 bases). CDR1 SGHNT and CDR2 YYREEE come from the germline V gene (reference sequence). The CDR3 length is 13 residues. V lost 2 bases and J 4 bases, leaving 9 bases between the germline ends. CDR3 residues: CASSLSGITEAFF. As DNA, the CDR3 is TGTGCCAGCAGCTTATCAGGGATCACTGAAGCTTTCTTT.

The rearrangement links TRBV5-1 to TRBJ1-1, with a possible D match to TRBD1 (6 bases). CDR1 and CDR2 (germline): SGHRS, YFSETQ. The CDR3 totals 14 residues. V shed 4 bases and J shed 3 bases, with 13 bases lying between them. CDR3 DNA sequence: TGCGCCAGCAGCGCTCAAGGACAGTACACTGAAGCTTTCTTT. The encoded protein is CASSAQGQYTEAFF. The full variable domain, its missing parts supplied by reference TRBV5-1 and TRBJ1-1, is KAGVTQTPRYLIKTRGQQVTLSCSPISGHRSVSWYQQTPGQGLQFLFEYFSETQRNKGNFPGRFSGRQFSNSRSEMNVSTLELGDSALYLCASSAQGQYTEAFFGQGTRLTVV.

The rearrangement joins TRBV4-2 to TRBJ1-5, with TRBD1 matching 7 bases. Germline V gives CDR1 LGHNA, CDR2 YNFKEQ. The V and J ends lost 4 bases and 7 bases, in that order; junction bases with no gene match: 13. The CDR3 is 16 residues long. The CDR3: CASSPGQPGVWQPQHF. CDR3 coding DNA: TGTGCCAGCAGCCCGGGACAGCCGGGGGTATGGCAGCCCCAGCATTTT.